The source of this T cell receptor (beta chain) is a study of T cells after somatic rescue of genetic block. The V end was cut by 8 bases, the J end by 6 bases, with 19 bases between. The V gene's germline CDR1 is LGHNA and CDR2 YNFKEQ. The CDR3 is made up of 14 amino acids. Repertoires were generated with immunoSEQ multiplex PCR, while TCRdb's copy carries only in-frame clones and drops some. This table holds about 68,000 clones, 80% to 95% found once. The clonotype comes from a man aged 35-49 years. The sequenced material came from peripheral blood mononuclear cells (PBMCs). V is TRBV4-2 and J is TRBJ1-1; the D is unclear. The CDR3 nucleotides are TGTGCCAGCCGTATAGGACCTGGGCTCTCTGAAGCTTTCTTT. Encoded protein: CASRIGPGLSEAFF.